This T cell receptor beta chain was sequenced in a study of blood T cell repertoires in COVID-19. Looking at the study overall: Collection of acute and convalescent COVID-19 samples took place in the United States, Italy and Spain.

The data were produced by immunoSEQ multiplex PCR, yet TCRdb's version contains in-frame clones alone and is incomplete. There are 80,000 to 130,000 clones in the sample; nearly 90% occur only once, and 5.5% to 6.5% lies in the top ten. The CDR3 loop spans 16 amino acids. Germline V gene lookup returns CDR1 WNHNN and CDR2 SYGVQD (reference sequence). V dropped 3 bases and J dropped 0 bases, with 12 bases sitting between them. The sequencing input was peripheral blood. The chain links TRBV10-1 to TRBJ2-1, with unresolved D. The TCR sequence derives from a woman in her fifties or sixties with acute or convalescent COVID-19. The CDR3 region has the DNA TGCGCCAGCAGTGACTCCTCCTCCAGCTCCTACAATGAGCAGTTCTTC. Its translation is CASSDSSSSSYNEQFF.